A selection of T cell receptor beta chains follows, all from one sample in a study of shared clonotypes between healthy human individuals. The repertoire was sequenced with immunoSEQ multiplex PCR; TCRdb's copy has only in-frame clones and lacks some. This sample has some 2,000,000 clones, with almost 96% found just once. What was sequenced was naive CD4+ T cells sorted from blood. The source of these receptors is a man between 18 and 35 years old in good health. CDR3s include the opening cysteine and the closing phenylalanine or tryptophan. A D gene is named only where the DNA matches it firmly. Not all rows give a size; the values are once, few, many and, for expanded clones, a class.

v_call	clone_size	j_call	d_call	cdr3_nt	cdr3_aa
TRBV5-1	NA	TRBJ2-1	NA	TGCGCCAGCAGCTTCGGACAGTACAATGAGCAGTTCTTC	CASSFGQYNEQFF
TRBV28	NA	TRBJ2-4	NA	TGTGCCAGCGCCGGTGGCGGAGCCAAAAACATTCAGTACTTC	CASAGGGAKNIQYF
TRBV5-1	NA	TRBJ1-6	TRBD1	TGCGCCAGCAGTCCGGACAGGGGAAATTCACCCCTCCACTTT	CASSPDRGNSPLHF
TRBV5-5	NA	TRBJ1-5	TRBD1	TGTGCCAGCAGCTCCGGACAGGAGTCAATCAGACCCCAGCATTTT	CASSSGQESIRPQHF
TRBV7-2	NA	TRBJ2-7	TRBD1	TGTGCCAGCAGCTTCAGCGGCAGGGGGTACGAGCAGTACTTC	CASSFSGRGYEQYF
TRBV12-5	NA	TRBJ2-7	NA	TGTGCTAGTGGTAGCCGGGACCTTCCCTACGAGCAGTACTTC	CASGSRDLPYEQYF
TRBV7-9	NA	TRBJ2-1	TRBD2	TGTGCCAGCAGCTCGAGACTAGCGGGGACCTATGAGCAGTTCTTC	CASSSRLAGTYEQFF
TRBV7-2	NA	TRBJ2-3	NA	TGTGCCAGCAGTCCGGACAGTATCACGCAGTATTTT	CASSPDSITQYF
TRBV27	NA	TRBJ2-5	TRBD2	TGTGCCAGCAGACCCGGATTTAGCGGGGGGCAAGAGACCCAGTACTTC	CASRPGFSGGQETQYF
TRBV6-5	NA	TRBJ1-3	NA	TGTGCCAGCAGAGACGGGGGAACGGCTGGAAACACCATATATTTT	CASRDGGTAGNTIYF
TRBV9	NA	TRBJ1-1	TRBD1	TGTGCCAGCAGCCTAGGACAGGGATTAAGAATCACTGAAGCTTTCTTT	CASSLGQGLRITEAFF
TRBV7-9	NA	TRBJ2-3	NA	TGTGCCAGCAGCCCAGCGACACCCACAGATACGCAGTATTTT	CASSPATPTDTQYF
TRBV2	NA	TRBJ1-1	NA	TGTGCCAGCAGTGAAAGGGGGGAAGCTTTCTTT	CASSERGEAFF
TRBV29-1	once	TRBJ1-4	NA	TGCAGCGTTGAGGCCGGGACGGGTGAAAAACTGTTTTTT	CSVEAGTGEKLFF
TRBV25-1	NA	TRBJ1-4	NA	TGTGCCAGCAGTGAAGGGGGAACTAATGAAAAACTGTTTTTT	CASSEGGTNEKLFF
TRBV7-7	NA	TRBJ2-7	NA	TGTGCTAGCAGCCGGACCTTCGGAGCCTACGAGCAGTACTTC	CASSRTFGAYEQYF
TRBV5-1	few	TRBJ2-5	TRBD1	TGCGCCAGCAGCGGGGACAGCTGGGTAGAGACCCAGTACTTC	CASSGDSWVETQYF
TRBV5-4	NA	TRBJ2-1	TRBD2	TGTGCCAGCAGCTTGGTTGGCGGGGGGGCTTCTCATGAGCAGTTCTTC	CASSLVGGGASHEQFF
TRBV6-6	once	TRBJ2-7	NA	TGTGCCAGCAGGCCCCAGATATTCGCCTACGAGCAGTACTTC	CASRPQIFAYEQYF
TRBV2	NA	TRBJ2-7	TRBD1	TGTGCCAGCAGTGCTTGGGCAGGGGGCGTCGGCGAGCAGTACTTC	CASSAWAGGVGEQYF
TRBV18	NA	TRBJ1-1	NA	TGTGCCAGCTCACCATTCGTAGGAGTCGCGGACACTGAAGCTTTCTTT	CASSPFVGVADTEAFF
TRBV10-1	NA	TRBJ2-5	NA	TGCGCCAGCAAAGTGGATTCGCAAGAGACCCAGTACTTC	CASKVDSQETQYF
TRBV28	NA	TRBJ2-7	NA	TGTGCCAGCAGTTTAAGGTTGGGGGTATTGCACGAGCAGTACTTC	CASSLRLGVLHEQYF
TRBV2	NA	TRBJ2-4	TRBD1	TGTGCCAGCGCACAGGGGGCTAACATTCAGTACTTC	CASAQGANIQYF
TRBV10-3	NA	TRBJ2-5	NA	TGTGCCATCGCCCCCTACAGGGACCAAGAGACCCAGTACTTC	CAIAPYRDQETQYF
TRBV30	once	TRBJ1-2	NA	TGTGCCTTACGCCAGGAAAACTATGGCTACACCTTC	CALRQENYGYTF
TRBV30	NA	TRBJ1-5	NA	TGTGCCTGGGACCCGGGCCCCTACGAGTCCCAGCATTTT	CAWDPGPYESQHF
TRBV4-3	NA	TRBJ2-1	TRBD2	TGCGCCAGCAGCCGATCGTTAGGCGGGAGTGGTAATGAGCAGTTCTTC	CASSRSLGGSGNEQFF
TRBV29-1	NA	TRBJ1-2	NA	TGCAGCGTTAGGGGAAAAAACTATGGCTACACCTTC	CSVRGKNYGYTF
TRBV30	NA	TRBJ1-1	TRBD1	TGTGCCTGGAGTGCAGACAGGGGGTACACTGAAGCTTTCTTT	CAWSADRGYTEAFF
TRBV30	NA	TRBJ1-1	NA	TGTGCCTGGAGTGTTATCCAGGGTGGAGAAGCTTTCTTT	CAWSVIQGGEAFF
TRBV19	NA	TRBJ2-7	TRBD2	TGTGCCAGTAGCCGGGAGGCGCTCACCTACGAGCAGTACTTC	CASSREALTYEQYF
TRBV10-3	NA	TRBJ1-2	NA	TGTGCCATCAGTGAGTCCCGGGTTAGCTATGGCTACACCTTC	CAISESRVSYGYTF
TRBV29-1	NA	TRBJ1-1	TRBD1	TGCAGCGTTGGGTGGACAGGGAGGGGGAAGACTGAAGCTTTCTTT	CSVGWTGRGKTEAFF
TRBV30	NA	TRBJ2-3	NA	TGTGCCTGGAGTGTACGCCGGGAGACAGATACGCAGTATTTT	CAWSVRRETDTQYF
TRBV30	NA	TRBJ1-1	NA	TGTGCCTGGAGTCCCCGGACGGCCGAAGCTTTCTTT	CAWSPRTAEAFF
TRBV18	NA	TRBJ2-5	NA	TGTGCCAGCTCAGTCGGGACCGCGCAAGAGACCCAGTACTTC	CASSVGTAQETQYF
TRBV11-1	NA	TRBJ1-4	NA	TGTGCCAGCAGCAAAGATGGAGTTTTGGGTGAAAAACTGTTTTTT	CASSKDGVLGEKLFF
TRBV5-1	NA	TRBJ1-5	NA	TGCGCCAGCAGCTTGGGGGGAAACAATCAGCCCCAGCATTTT	CASSLGGNNQPQHF
TRBV25-1	once	TRBJ1-3	NA	TGTGCCAGCAGTGAATCGGGACCGATCTCTGGAAACACCATATATTTT	CASSESGPISGNTIYF
TRBV6-4	NA	TRBJ1-5	TRBD1	TGTGCCAGCAGTGCGACAGGGATTGGTCAGCCCCAGCATTTT	CASSATGIGQPQHF
TRBV10-3	NA	TRBJ2-7	NA	TGTGCCATCAGTGAGGGGGCACGCTCCTACGAGCAGTACTTC	CAISEGARSYEQYF
TRBV28	NA	TRBJ1-5	TRBD1	TGTGCCAGCAGTTTCCCTAGGACAGGGCTAGATCAGCCCCAGCATTTT	CASSFPRTGLDQPQHF
TRBV5-4	NA	TRBJ2-3	NA	TGTGCCAGCAGCTTGGCAATGGGTTACTCGAAGGATACGCAGTATTTT	CASSLAMGYSKDTQYF
TRBV7-2	few	TRBJ1-5	NA	TGTGCCAGCAGCTTAGCGGCAGGTAATCAGCCCCAGCATTTT	CASSLAAGNQPQHF
TRBV7-8	NA	TRBJ2-5	NA	TGTGCCAGCAGCTTTGTATCCCAAGAGACCCAGTACTTC	CASSFVSQETQYF
TRBV2	NA	TRBJ2-3	TRBD2	TGTGCCAGCAGTAGGATGCGGGGGGGCGGGACAGATACGCAGTATTTT	CASSRMRGGGTDTQYF
TRBV30	NA	TRBJ2-4	TRBD2	TGTGCCTGGGCCTGGGGGGGAGCCAAAAACATTCAGTACTTC	CAWAWGGAKNIQYF
TRBV5-5	once	TRBJ2-7	TRBD1	TGTGCCAGCAGCCTCCAACAGGGGGCGACTTACTACGAGCAGTACTTC	CASSLQQGATYYEQYF
TRBV7-9	once	TRBJ1-4	NA	TGTGCCAGCAGCCAGACAGTCACTAATGAAAAACTGTTTTTT	CASSQTVTNEKLFF
TRBV30	NA	TRBJ1-1	NA	TGTGCCTGGAAACAGGGAGGGTACGCTGAAGCTTTCTTT	CAWKQGGYAEAFF
TRBV30	NA	TRBJ2-3	NA	TGTGCCTGGAGTGAGGGGCTAGTTCCGTATTTT	CAWSEGLVPYF
TRBV14	NA	TRBJ1-5	NA	TGTGCCAGCAGCCCGGGCCCGGGGCAGCCCCAGCATTTT	CASSPGPGQPQHF